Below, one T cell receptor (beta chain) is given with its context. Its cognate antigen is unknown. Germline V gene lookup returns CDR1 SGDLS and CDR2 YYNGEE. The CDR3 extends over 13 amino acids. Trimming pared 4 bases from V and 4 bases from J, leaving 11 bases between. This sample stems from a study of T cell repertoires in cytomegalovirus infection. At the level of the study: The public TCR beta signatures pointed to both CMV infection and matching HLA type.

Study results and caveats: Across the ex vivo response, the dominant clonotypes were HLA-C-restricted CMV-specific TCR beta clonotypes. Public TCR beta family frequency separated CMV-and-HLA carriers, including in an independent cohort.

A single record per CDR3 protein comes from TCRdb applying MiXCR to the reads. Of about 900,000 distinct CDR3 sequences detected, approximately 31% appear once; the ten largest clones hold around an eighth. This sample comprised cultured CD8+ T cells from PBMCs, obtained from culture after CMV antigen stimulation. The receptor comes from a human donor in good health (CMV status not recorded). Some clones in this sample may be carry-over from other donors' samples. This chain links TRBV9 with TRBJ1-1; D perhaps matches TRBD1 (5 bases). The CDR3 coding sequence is TGTGCCAGCAGCCCGGGACTCCTCACTGAAGCTTTCTTT. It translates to CASSPGLLTEAFF.